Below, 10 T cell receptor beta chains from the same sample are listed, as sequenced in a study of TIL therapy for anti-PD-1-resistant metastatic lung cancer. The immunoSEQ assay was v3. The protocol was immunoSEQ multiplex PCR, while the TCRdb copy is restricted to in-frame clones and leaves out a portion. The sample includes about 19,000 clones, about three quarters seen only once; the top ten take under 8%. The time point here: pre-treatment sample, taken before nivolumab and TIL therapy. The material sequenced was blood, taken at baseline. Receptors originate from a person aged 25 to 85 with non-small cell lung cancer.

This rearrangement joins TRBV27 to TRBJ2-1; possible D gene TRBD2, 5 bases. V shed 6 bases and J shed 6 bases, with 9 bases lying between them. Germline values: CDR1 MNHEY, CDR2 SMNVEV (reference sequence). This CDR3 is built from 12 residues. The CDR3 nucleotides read TGTGCCAGCAGGGACTGGGGCAATGAGCAGTTCTTC. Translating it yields CASRDWGNEQFF.

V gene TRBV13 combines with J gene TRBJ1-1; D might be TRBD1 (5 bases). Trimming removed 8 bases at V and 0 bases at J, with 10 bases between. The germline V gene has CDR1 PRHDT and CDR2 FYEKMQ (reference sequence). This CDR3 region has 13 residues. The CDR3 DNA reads TGTGCCAGCTCTCCAGGGTTGAACACTGAAGCTTTCTTT. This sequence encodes CASSPGLNTEAFF.

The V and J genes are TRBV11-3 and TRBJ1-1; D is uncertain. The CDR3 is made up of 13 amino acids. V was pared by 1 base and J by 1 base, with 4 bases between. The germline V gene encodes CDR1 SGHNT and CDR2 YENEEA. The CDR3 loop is CASSLVTNTEAFF. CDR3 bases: TGTGCCAGCAGCTTAGTTACGAACACTGAAGCTTTCTTT.

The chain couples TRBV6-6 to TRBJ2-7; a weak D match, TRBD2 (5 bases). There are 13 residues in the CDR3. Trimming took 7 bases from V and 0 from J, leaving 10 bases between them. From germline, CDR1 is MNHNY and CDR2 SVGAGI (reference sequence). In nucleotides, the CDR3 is TGTGCCAGCATCGCCGGGAACTCCTACGAGCAGTACTTC. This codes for CASIAGNSYEQYF.

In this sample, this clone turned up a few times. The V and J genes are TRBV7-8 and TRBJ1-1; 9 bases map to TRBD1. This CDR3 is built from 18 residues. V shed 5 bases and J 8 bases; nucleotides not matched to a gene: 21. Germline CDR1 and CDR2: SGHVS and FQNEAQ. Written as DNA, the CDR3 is TGTGCCAGCAGCCCCAAACCTGACCGGGACAGGGTCCTGTACGAAGCTTTCTTT. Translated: CASSPKPDRDRVLYEAFF. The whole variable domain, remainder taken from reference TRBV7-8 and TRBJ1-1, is GAGVSQSPRYKVAKRGQDVALRCDPISGHVSLFWYQQALGQGPEFLTYFQNEAQLDKSGLPSDRFFAERPEGSVSTLKIQRTQQEDSAVYLCASSPKPDRDRVLYEAFFGQGTRLTVV.

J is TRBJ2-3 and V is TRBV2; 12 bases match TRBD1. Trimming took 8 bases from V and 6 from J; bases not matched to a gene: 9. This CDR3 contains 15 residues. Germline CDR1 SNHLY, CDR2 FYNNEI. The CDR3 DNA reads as TGTGCCAGCCTGGCGCGGGACAGGGGGCCGGATACGCAGTATTTT. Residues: CASLARDRGPDTQYF. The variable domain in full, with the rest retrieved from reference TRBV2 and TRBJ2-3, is EPEVTQTPSHQVTQMGQEVILRCVPISNHLYFYWYRQILGQKVEFLVSFYNNEISEKSEIFDDQFSVERPDGSNFTLKIRSTKLEDSAMYFCASLARDRGPDTQYFGPGTRLTVL.

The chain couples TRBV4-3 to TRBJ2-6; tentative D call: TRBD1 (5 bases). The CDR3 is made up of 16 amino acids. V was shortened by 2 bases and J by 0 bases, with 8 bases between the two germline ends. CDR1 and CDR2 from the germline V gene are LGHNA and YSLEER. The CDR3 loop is CASSQLTGSGANVLTF. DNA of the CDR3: TGCGCCAGCAGCCAACTTACAGGCTCTGGGGCCAACGTCCTGACTTTC.

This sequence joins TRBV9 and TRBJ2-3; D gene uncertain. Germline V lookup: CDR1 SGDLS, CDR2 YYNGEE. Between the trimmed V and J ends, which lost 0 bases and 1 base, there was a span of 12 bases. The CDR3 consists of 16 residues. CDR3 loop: CASSVGAAGRTDTQYF. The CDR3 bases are TGTGCCAGCAGCGTAGGGGCAGCCGGGCGCACAGATACGCAGTATTTT.

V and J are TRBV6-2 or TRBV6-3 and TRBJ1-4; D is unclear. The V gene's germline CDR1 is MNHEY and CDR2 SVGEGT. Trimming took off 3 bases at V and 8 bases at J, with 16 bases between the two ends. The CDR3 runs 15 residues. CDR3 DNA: TGTGCCAGCAGTTATAGGCTCCAGCAAGGCGAAAAACTGTTTTTT. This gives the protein CASSYRLQQGEKLFF.

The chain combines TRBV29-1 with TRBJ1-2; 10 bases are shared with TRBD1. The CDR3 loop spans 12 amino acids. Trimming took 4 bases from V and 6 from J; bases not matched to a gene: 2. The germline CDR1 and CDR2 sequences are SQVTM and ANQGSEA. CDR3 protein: CSVGQGADGYTF. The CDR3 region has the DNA TGCAGCGTTGGACAGGGGGCGGATGGCTACACCTTC.